A single sample gave rise to the 6 T cell receptor beta chains below, sequenced in a study of control samples from healthy donors and cancer patients. This table comes from immunoSEQ multiplex PCR, and its TCRdb copy is limited to in-frame clones, with some not included. The sample holds 150,000 to 200,000 clones, over 85% seen once. Sequenced material: blood. These receptors came from an older woman in good health.

V and J are TRBV27 and TRBJ1-2; TRBD1 might be the D (6 bases). The CDR3 is 14 amino acids. V lost 5 bases to trimming and J lost 4 bases, with 14 bases between them. The germline V gene has CDR1 MNHEY and CDR2 SMNVEV (reference sequence). For the CDR3, the DNA is TGTGCCAGCAGTCCGCGTGAGGGGGTCTATGGCTACACCTTC. This codes for CASSPREGVYGYTF.

The rearrangement uses TRBV29-1 and TRBJ2-7; D is possibly TRBD2 (5 bases). Germline V gives CDR1 SQVTM, CDR2 ANQGSEA. Trimming cost V 4 bases and J 0 bases, with 7 bases left between them. The CDR3 is made up of 12 amino acids. As DNA, the CDR3 is TGCAGCGTTGTCCTAGCCTCCTACGAGCAGTACTTC. Protein product: CSVVLASYEQYF.

V gene TRBV5-5 combines with J gene TRBJ1-2, with TRBD1 matching 8 bases. V lost 0 bases, J lost 7 bases, and 8 bases stayed unmatched. Per the germline V gene, CDR1 is SGHKS and CDR2 is YYEKEE (reference sequence). This CDR3 has 15 amino acids. The CDR3 reads CASSLVGQGASGYTF. CDR3 DNA: TGTGCCAGCAGCTTGGTGGGGCAGGGGGCGAGTGGCTACACCTTC.

This clone was picked up a small number of times. This chain connects TRBV6-2 or TRBV6-3 to TRBJ2-1; D perhaps matches TRBD1 (6 bases). V was pared by 5 bases and J by 5 bases, with 13 bases between. There are 14 residues in the CDR3. Germline loops: CDR1 MNHEY, CDR2 SVGEGT. In nucleotides, the CDR3 is TGTGCCAGCAGTGGTCCTGGGGGCCACAATGAGCAGTTCTTC. It specifies CASSGPGGHNEQFF.

This clone was detected once. Sequence at one end of the junction differs from germline and may be a read error. In the same sample, other DNA sequences code for this CDR3. The gene calls are TRBV2 and TRBJ2-3; perhaps D is TRBD1 or TRBD2 (6 bases each). The CDR3 is 15 residues long. Germline CDR1 SNHLY, CDR2 FYNNEI. CDR3 coding DNA: TGCGCCAGCAACCAGGTGGGGGGCGGCGGAGATACGCAGTATTTT. This codes for CASNQVGGGGDTQYF.

Only one count was recorded for this clone. The chain is built from TRBV4-3 and TRBJ1-2, with 7 nucleotides matching TRBD1. Trimming removed 0 bases from V and 4 bases from J; junction bases left unmatched: 8. Germline V gene data show CDR1 as LGHNA and CDR2 as YSLEER. This CDR3 is built from 16 residues. This chain's CDR3 is CASSQETGLTFYGYTF. For the CDR3, the DNA is TGCGCCAGCAGCCAAGAGACAGGGCTCACCTTCTATGGCTACACCTTC.